This entry describes one T cell receptor beta chain. V shed 7 bases and J shed 2 bases, with 12 bases lying between them. The V gene's germline CDR1 is LNHDA and CDR2 SQIVND (reference sequence). This CDR3 has 15 residues. This entry is derived from a study of identical twins. One entry per CDR3 protein results from TCRdb running MiXCR on the 5' RACE reads. The profile shows hundreds of thousands of distinct CDR3 sequences, 9% to 15% of them singletons. These records were also assigned to another study, of yellow fever vaccine responses in identical twins.

The sequencing input was PBMCs. V gene TRBV19 combines with J gene TRBJ2-6; D unresolved. The TCR originated in a woman aged 18-29 years in good health. This CDR3 reads CASTSPTPGANVLTF. The CDR3 coding sequence is TGTGCCAGTACATCGCCTACACCTGGGGCCAACGTCCTGACTTTC.